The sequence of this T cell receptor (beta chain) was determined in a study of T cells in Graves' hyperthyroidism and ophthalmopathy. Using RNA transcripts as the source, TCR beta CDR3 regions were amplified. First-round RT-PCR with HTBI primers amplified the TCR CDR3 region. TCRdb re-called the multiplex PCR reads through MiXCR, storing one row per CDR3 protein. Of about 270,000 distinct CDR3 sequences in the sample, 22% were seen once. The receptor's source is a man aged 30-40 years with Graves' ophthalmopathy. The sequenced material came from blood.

CDR3 DNA: TGTGCCAGCAGCTTAGAAGCCGGGGACGGCGGGGAGCTGTTTTTT. This translates into CASSLEAGDGGELFF. V is TRBV7-9 and J is TRBJ2-2; D is perhaps TRBD1 or TRBD2 (5 bases each). The germline V and J ends were trimmed by 1 base and 7 bases, with 13 bases remaining between them. This CDR3 is built from 15 residues. From germline, CDR1 is SEHNR and CDR2 FQNEAQ (reference sequence).